The clone carrying this T cell receptor (beta chain) showed up just once. A much larger clone differs by one base, so this may be a read error. This entry is derived from a study of T cells in Graves' hyperthyroidism and ophthalmopathy. Across 18 months, stable Graves' hyperthyroidism was marked by no progression to ophthalmopathy. Participants, patients aged 18 to 65, had newly diagnosed hyperthyroidism with a duration under 2 months. The PBMCs had their origin in roughly 9.4 ml of fresh peripheral blood. Amplification targeted TCR beta CDR3 regions from RNA transcripts. In the first-round RT-PCR of the TCR CDR3, the HTBI primer set was used. TCRdb re-derived calls from the multiplex PCR reads in MiXCR, one entry per CDR3 protein. This table holds approximately 610,000 distinct CDR3 sequences, 16% found once. Germline CDR1 and CDR2: GTSNPN and SVGIG (reference sequence). The CDR3 consists of 14 residues.

This receptor was taken from a woman aged 18-30 years with Graves' hyperthyroidism. The sequenced sample was blood. The chain links TRBV30 to TRBJ2-5, with 10 bases lining up with TRBD2. The CDR3 DNA follows: TGTGCCTGGAGTGGGACTAGCGGCCAAGAGACCCGGTACTTC. Amino acids: CAWSGTSGQETRYF.